This T cell receptor beta chain was identified in a study of CD8 T cells in Susac syndrome (dated by TCRdb to about 2019). In terms of the full investigation: Whether CD8+ T cell activation and differentiation in Susac syndrome was antigen driven was tested using repertoire sequencing.

Spanning cysteine to phenylalanine, the CDR3 consists of 14 amino acids. Only the CDR3 portion is preserved as DNA: 42 bases, with reading frame beginning at the first base. V ends up 1 base short and J 3 bases short, with an unmatched junction base count of 2. CDR1 LGHDT and CDR2 YNNKEL are derived from the germline V gene (reference sequence). To note about this clonotype: Which antigen it targets is not known. No per-base quality is available; no much larger clone lies one base away.

RNA was extracted using the RNeasy kit, and roughly 0.5 to 1 ug of the RNA was reverse transcribed with random hexamers. TCR beta CDR3 regions were amplified with the immunoSEQ multiplex PCR assay covering 54 Vbeta and 13 Jbeta segments. PCR amplification bias was corrected using a synthetic template baseline for primer optimization and computational correction. In the authors' own workflow: Reads were assigned to V, D and J genes according to IMGT and analyzed in immunoSEQ Analyzer, with only productive sequences retained. To calculate clonality, Shannon entropy was normalized by log2 of the number of productive unique sequences and then subtracted from one. Public and private clones were assessed among the 100 most prevalent clones of each patient and control. Susac-specific clones were defined as absent from healthy and MS cohorts, 850 to 1,300 published viral clones and other ImmuneACCESS disease sequences. The public reads were quality trimmed at Q25 with fastp and then assembled into clones with MiXCR by TCRdb, keeping productive beta chains. Rows with a matching CDR3 protein are joined into one entry that keeps the most common DNA and genes. None of the V and J calls come from the authors' own analysis; TCRdb made them. Across this sample there are some 110,000 distinct CDR3 sequences, with just under 95% seen only once. The ten top clones hold roughly 0.088% of the sample.

Peripheral blood CD8+ and CD4+ T cells from healthy donors, Susac syndrome patients and multiple sclerosis patients were profiled using high-throughput TCR beta sequencing. Treatment-naive patients with stable or active relapsing-remitting disease fulfilling revised McDonald criteria were used as multiple sclerosis controls. Bulk CD8+ and CD4+ T cells were purified magnetically by negative isolation, whereas CD8+ TEMRA cells were enriched by FACS. Blood was drawn into EDTA tubes, processed within 24 hours, and PBMCs were isolated by density gradient centrifugation. PBMCs intended for TCR sequencing were frozen in liquid nitrogen and were later thawed in a 37 degrees C water bath. Purity of sorted or isolated CD4+, CD8+ and CD8+ TEMRA cells was at least 90%. What the authors observed across the whole study: The number of individuals in the TCR sequencing and HLA analysis was acknowledged as relatively small.

The chain is encoded by TRBV3-1 joined to TRBJ1-2, with 7 bases aligning to TRBD1. The clonotype originates from a human donor with multiple sclerosis. Sequenced material: CD4+ T cells from PBMCs. The nucleotide sequence is given as TGTGCCAGCAGCCAAGCTGGACAGGACTATGGCTACACCTTC. It translates as CASSQAGQDYGYTF.